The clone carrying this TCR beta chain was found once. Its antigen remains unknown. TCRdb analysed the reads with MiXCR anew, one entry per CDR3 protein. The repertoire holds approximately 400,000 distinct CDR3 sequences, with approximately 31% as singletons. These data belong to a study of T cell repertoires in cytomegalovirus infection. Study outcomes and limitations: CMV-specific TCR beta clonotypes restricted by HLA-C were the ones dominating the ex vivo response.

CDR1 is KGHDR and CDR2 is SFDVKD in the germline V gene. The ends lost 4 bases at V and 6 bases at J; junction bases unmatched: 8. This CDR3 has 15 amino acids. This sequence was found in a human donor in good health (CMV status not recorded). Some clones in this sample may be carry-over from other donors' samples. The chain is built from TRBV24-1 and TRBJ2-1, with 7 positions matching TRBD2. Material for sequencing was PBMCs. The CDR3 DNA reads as TGTGCCACCAGTGACCCCGAGACTAGCCTCAATGAGCAGTTCTTC. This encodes CATSDPETSLNEQFF.